What follows describes a single T cell receptor beta chain. These data belong to a study of T cell changes during pregnancy in multiple sclerosis. Assay: immunoSEQ multiplex PCR; the TCRdb copy retains only in-frame clones and omits some. Among around 56,000 clones listed, just over 90% were seen once. The CDR3 has 16 amino acids. V dropped 3 bases and J dropped 5; count of bases not matched to a gene: 7. In germline, CDR1 is MRHNA, CDR2 SNTAGT. The specimen was peripheral blood, collected in the first trimester of pregnancy. The rearrangement joins TRBV6-4 to TRBJ2-1; TRBD2 matches 10 bases. This receptor was obtained from a female donor in good health, enrolled as a control in a pregnancy study. The CDR3 spells CASSEDSGRPHNEQFF. CDR3 nucleotides: TGTGCCAGCAGTGAAGATAGCGGGAGGCCCCACAATGAGCAGTTCTTC.